This T cell receptor (beta chain) was recovered during a study of blood T cell repertoires in COVID-19. Study details: T cells, B-cell-depleted T cells, or PBMCs supplied cDNA or gDNA.

Germline V CDR1 and CDR2: MNHEY, SVGAGI. CDR3 length: 15 residues. V gave up 2 bases and J gave up 10 bases, with 18 bases separating them. Per the authors' pipeline: Amplification of reference gene primers was used by the study to estimate nucleated cell counts. Sequenced by immunoSEQ multiplex PCR; TCRdb stores in-frame clones only, minus some. Clone size and V and J calls were adopted from that table, with D and trimming inferred from the DNA. The data show a few hundred thousand clones, 88% seen once. Followed over time, Seattle patients had been enrolled while infection was active. Sample: peripheral blood. The receptor's source is a woman between 65 and 79 years old with COVID-19, enrolled during active disease. The chain is built from TRBV6-5 and TRBJ2-1, with D perhaps matching TRBD2 (5 bases). In DNA, the CDR3 is TGTGCCAGCAGTTACAGTCCCGAGACCGGGATGGAGCAGTTCTTC. Translated, it gives CASSYSPETGMEQFF.